This T cell receptor (beta chain) was sequenced in a study of PD-1 blockade in mismatch repair-deficient tumors (TCRdb year 2017). Notes on the research overall: Between late 2013 and late 2016, the trial enrolled roughly 86 consecutive patients with more than nine types of mismatch repair-deficient cancer, all of whom had received prior treatment and were progressing. Deep sequencing of TCR CDR3 regions was used to track tumor-associated T cell clones in peripheral blood of patients responding to PD-1 blockade. Broad study findings and their caveats: Rapid expansion after pembrolizumab followed by contraction, generally before radiologic responses, was shown by tumor-resident clones, which were often undetectable in blood before treatment.

Mismatch repair deficiency in every enrolled patient was established by polymerase chain reaction or immunohistochemistry. TCR sequencing was carried out for three patients who responded to pembrolizumab therapy. In the phase II trial, pembrolizumab PD-1 blockade was tested prospectively in advanced mismatch repair-deficient cancers, no matter which tissue of origin the cancers came from. Peripheral blood T cell samples were serially collected before and at multiple times after PD-1 blockade was started. Blood sampling times were expressed in weeks after the first pembrolizumab dose. The CDR3 numbers 13 residues from cysteine through phenylalanine. The kept DNA is CDR3 alone, 39 bases in frame from the first base. Trimming takes 11 bases off V and 3 bases off J; junction bases not matched to a gene: 10. Looking up the germline V gene yields CDR1 SNHLY and CDR2 FYNNEI. The library relied on the immunoSEQ multiplex PCR assay. The immuneACCESS repertoire file appears here via TCRdb, limited to in-frame rearrangements. These files lack a portion of the clones; in checked studies, under half of the deficit traces to unresolved V genes, and the cause of the others is not known. The sample table lists 30,000 to 45,000 clones, approximately 80% of them with a count of one. 1% to 1.4% of the sample is held by the ten biggest clonotypes.

A few counts support this clone. Its antigen is not yet known. It has no much larger one-base neighbor in the sample; base qualities were not kept. The sequenced sample was PBMCs, obtained roughly nine months after starting pembrolizumab. Recombination linked TRBV2 to TRBJ2-7, and 7 junctional nucleotides match TRBD1. The sequence was collected from an adult with mismatch repair-deficient cancer. The nucleotide sequence reads as follows: TGTGCCCTAGAGAAGGGGGCAGGCTACGAGCAGTACTTC. This sequence encodes CALEKGAGYEQYF.